This T cell receptor beta chain was sequenced in a study of cytomegalovirus exposure and HLA in healthy donors. This PCR relied on a set of 60 Vbeta primers and 13 Jbeta primers. Method: immunoSEQ multiplex PCR; TCRdb's copy keeps in-frame clones and lacks some. The sample lists about 170,000 clones; about four fifths were seen once. Findings of the study overall: A later analysis found common viral pathogens apparently linked to several of the most significant clusters.

This clone turned up a few times. Its antigen is unidentified. CDR1 SGHVS and CDR2 FQNEAQ come from the germline V gene. This CDR3 is built from 15 residues. Losses at the gene ends were 5 bases for V and 8 bases for J; bases not matched to a gene: 10. The sequenced material came from PBMCs. The clonotype was recovered from a young woman in good health and CMV-seropositive. This rearrangement joins TRBV7-8 to TRBJ2-2, with 8 bases that match TRBD1. The CDR3 here is CASSQDRVIRGELFF. The CDR3, as DNA: TGTGCCAGCAGCCAGGACAGGGTGATTAGGGGGGAGCTGTTTTTT.